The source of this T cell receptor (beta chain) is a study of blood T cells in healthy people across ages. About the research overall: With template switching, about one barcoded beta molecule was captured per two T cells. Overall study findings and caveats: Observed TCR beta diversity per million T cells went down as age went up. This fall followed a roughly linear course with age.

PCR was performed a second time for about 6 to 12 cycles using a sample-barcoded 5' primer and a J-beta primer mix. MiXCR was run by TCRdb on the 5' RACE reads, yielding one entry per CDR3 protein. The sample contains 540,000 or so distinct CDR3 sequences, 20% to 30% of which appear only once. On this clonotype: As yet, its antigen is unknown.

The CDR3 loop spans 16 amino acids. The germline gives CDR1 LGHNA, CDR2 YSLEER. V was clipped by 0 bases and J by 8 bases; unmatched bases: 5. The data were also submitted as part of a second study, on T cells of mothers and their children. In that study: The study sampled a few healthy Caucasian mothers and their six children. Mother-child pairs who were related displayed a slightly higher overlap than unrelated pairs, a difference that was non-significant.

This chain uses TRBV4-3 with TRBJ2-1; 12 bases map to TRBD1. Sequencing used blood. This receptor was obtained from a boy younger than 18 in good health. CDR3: CASSQDLGQGAYEQFF. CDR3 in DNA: TGCGCCAGCAGCCAAGACCTGGGACAGGGGGCCTATGAGCAGTTCTTC.